This T cell receptor beta chain was identified in a study of T cells after posttransplantation cyclophosphamide. General study results and limits: Tissue-infiltrating T cells from skin or gut overlapped little with blood T cells. Donor CD8+ memory clones often dominated recipient blood repertoires at later times. Recipient CMV seropositivity and CMV reactivation strongly tracked TRB clonality.

Germline CDR1 is LGHNA and CDR2 is YNFKEQ. The CDR3 consists of 16 residues. Unmatched junction bases numbered 4, after V lost 0 bases and J lost 3 bases. This clone was found many times. The antigen remains undetermined. Cyclophosphamide on days +3 and +4 followed busulfan-fludarabine conditioning and a marrow graft. TCRdb's copy holds only in-frame clones and misses some; the assay was immunoSEQ multiplex PCR. The record shows tens of thousands of clones for this sample, with no singletons present. J is TRBJ2-2 and V is TRBV4-2, with 7 bases fitting TRBD1. The sample consisted of PBMCs, taken after allogeneic stem cell transplant with posttransplant cyclophosphamide. The clonotype originates from a male patient between 18 and 35 years old who received an allogeneic stem cell transplant from a related donor, was CMV-positive, and had no GVHD. Some T cells may be supplied by the graft donor. The CDR3 DNA follows: TGTGCCAGCAGCCAAGACGACAGGGTAGACACCGGGGAGCTGTTTTTT. Its protein product is CASSQDDRVDTGELFF.